These T cell receptor beta chains were read from a single sample in a study of blood T cell repertoires in COVID-19. Data came from immunoSEQ multiplex PCR; TCRdb stores just in-frame clones and leaves some out. The sample lists roughly 190,000 clones, about four fifths seen once, with 11% in the top ten. Sequencing was done on a sample of peripheral blood. The origin of the receptors is a woman between 40 and 50 years old with COVID-19, enrolled during active disease. The CDR3 runs from the conserved cysteine through the conserved F or W. Each record gives: J gene, D gene, V gene, clone size, CDR3 protein, CDR3 DNA. The D gene is left open where the match is weak. Rows give clone size only sometimes, using once, few, many, or a class for an expanded clone.

J: TRBJ1-6
D: .
V: TRBV21-1
size: once
CDR3: CASSKRDRMNNSPLHF
DNA: TGTGCCAGCAGCAAAAGAGACAGAATGAATAATTCACCCCTCCACTTT

J: TRBJ2-7
D: TRBD2
V: TRBV4-1
size: many
CDR3: CASSTLGLAGGGDEQYF
DNA: TGCGCCAGCAGCACTCTCGGACTAGCGGGAGGGGGAGACGAGCAGTACTTC

J: TRBJ2-7
D: TRBD1
V: TRBV5-1
size: .
CDR3: CASSDRGPTYEQYF
DNA: TGCGCCAGCAGCGACAGGGGGCCCACCTACGAGCAGTACTTC

J: TRBJ2-5
D: TRBD1
V: TRBV12-5
size: .
CDR3: CASGRDSPQETQYF
DNA: TGTGCTAGTGGGAGGGACAGCCCCCAAGAGACCCAGTACTTC

J: TRBJ2-1
D: TRBD2
V: TRBV10-2
size: .
CDR3: CASSEGDYDSNEQFF
DNA: TGCGCCAGCAGTGAAGGGGACTACGATTCCAATGAGCAGTTCTTC

J: TRBJ2-1
D: .
V: TRBV11-2
size: .
CDR3: CASSIQGGQQFF
DNA: TGTGCCAGCAGTATACAGGGAGGGCAGCAGTTCTTC

J: TRBJ2-7
D: TRBD2
V: TRBV10-1
size: .
CDR3: CASKKGLAGGESRYEQYF
DNA: TGCGCCAGCAAAAAAGGACTAGCGGGAGGGGAAAGTCGCTACGAGCAGTACTTC

J: TRBJ2-3
D: .
V: TRBV7-6
size: .
CDR3: CASSLALPGSDTQYF
DNA: TGTGCCAGCAGCTTAGCCCTCCCAGGGTCCGATACGCAGTATTTT

J: TRBJ2-5
D: TRBD1
V: TRBV9
size: .
CDR3: CASSVQGANVGETQYF
DNA: TGTGCCAGCAGCGTGCAGGGGGCCAACGTGGGAGAGACCCAGTACTTC

J: TRBJ2-7
D: .
V: TRBV18
size: .
CDR3: CASSTYGDYEQYF
DNA: TGTGCCAGCTCTACCTACGGAGACTACGAGCAGTACTTC

J: TRBJ1-1
D: .
V: TRBV6-5
size: few
CDR3: CASKQGLNTEAFF
DNA: TGTGCCAGCAAGCAGGGACTAAACACTGAAGCTTTCTTT

J: TRBJ1-4
D: TRBD1
V: TRBV5-5
size: .
CDR3: CASSPGQGMEKLFF
DNA: TGTGCCAGCAGCCCCGGACAGGGCATGGAAAAACTGTTTTTT

J: TRBJ2-5
D: TRBD2
V: TRBV4-1
size: .
CDR3: CASSQYPGTSAQETQYF
DNA: TGCGCCAGCAGCCAATACCCCGGGACTAGCGCCCAAGAGACCCAGTACTTC

J: TRBJ1-2
D: .
V: TRBV19
size: many
CDR3: CASTNPGGSQNYGYTF
DNA: TGTGCCAGTACAAACCCGGGGGGGTCCCAGAACTATGGCTACACCTTC

J: TRBJ2-1
D: .
V: TRBV5-1
size: once
CDR3: CASSLMGTPGEQFF
DNA: TGCGCCAGCAGCTTGATGGGGACTCCTGGGGAGCAGTTCTTC

J: TRBJ1-2
D: TRBD1
V: TRBV5-6
size: .
CDR3: CATRRRPQGAFGYTF
DNA: TGTGCCACCAGACGTCGGCCACAGGGGGCGTTCGGCTACACCTTC

J: TRBJ1-3
D: .
V: TRBV5-1
size: few
CDR3: CASSPPGVGNTIYF
DNA: TGCGCCAGCAGCCCCCCCGGGGTGGGGAACACCATATATTTT

J: TRBJ2-5
D: .
V: TRBV18
size: .
CDR3: CASSPSVSLQETQYF
DNA: TGTGCCAGCTCACCATCGGTGTCACTTCAAGAGACCCAGTACTTC

J: TRBJ1-2
D: TRBD1
V: TRBV5-1
size: .
CDR3: CASTEGTEYGYTF
DNA: TGCGCCAGCACAGAAGGGACAGAATATGGCTACACCTTC

J: TRBJ2-2
D: TRBD1
V: TRBV19
size: .
CDR3: CASRIRLGQRNTGELFF
DNA: TGTGCCAGTAGGATACGGCTGGGACAGAGAAACACCGGGGAGCTGTTTTTT

J: TRBJ2-1
D: TRBD2
V: TRBV30
size: .
CDR3: CAGTSGGATYNEQFF
DNA: TGTGCCGGGACTAGCGGGGGGGCCACCTACAATGAGCAGTTCTTC

J: TRBJ2-3
D: .
V: TRBV6-5
size: .
CDR3: CASSSGRGGTDTQYF
DNA: TGTGCCAGCAGTTCTGGCAGGGGGGGCACAGATACGCAGTATTTT

J: TRBJ1-1
D: .
V: TRBV27
size: .
CDR3: CASSFRQNAMNTEAFF
DNA: TGTGCCAGCAGTTTTCGACAGAACGCCATGAACACTGAAGCTTTCTTT

J: TRBJ2-1
D: TRBD2
V: TRBV7-9
size: .
CDR3: CASSPGGLPSYNEQFF
DNA: TGTGCCAGCAGCCCGGGGGGGCTTCCCTCCTACAATGAGCAGTTCTTC

J: TRBJ1-5
D: TRBD1
V: TRBV7-2
size: .
CDR3: CASSLGQGYQPQHF
DNA: TGTGCCAGCAGCTTAGGACAGGGTTATCAGCCCCAGCATTTT

J: TRBJ2-1
D: TRBD2
V: TRBV7-9
size: few
CDR3: CASSLAGSGRSNNEQFF
DNA: TGTGCCAGCAGCTTAGCGGGTAGCGGGAGGTCCAACAATGAGCAGTTCTTC

J: TRBJ1-6
D: .
V: TRBV21-1
size: .
CDR3: CASSKAGGLNSPLHF
DNA: TGTGCCAGCAGCAAAGCTGGGGGGTTGAATTCACCCCTCCACTTT

J: TRBJ2-7
D: TRBD2
V: TRBV6-5
size: few
CDR3: CASRGLAGVDEQYF
DNA: TGTGCCAGCAGAGGACTAGCGGGAGTTGATGAGCAGTACTTC

J: TRBJ2-3
D: .
V: TRBV6-5
size: .
CDR3: CASSQSWLARDTQYF
DNA: TGTGCCAGCAGCCAGTCTTGGCTAGCTCGCGATACGCAGTATTTT

J: TRBJ1-1
D: .
V: TRBV6-5
size: .
CDR3: CASSYSNRDNTEAFF
DNA: TGTGCCAGCAGTTACTCGAACAGGGACAACACTGAAGCTTTCTTT

J: TRBJ2-3
D: .
V: TRBV15
size: .
CDR3: CATSRDAQVGEVRDTQYF
DNA: TGTGCCACCAGCAGAGATGCCCAGGTGGGGGAGGTTAGGGATACGCAGTATTTT

J: TRBJ1-1
D: TRBD1
V: TRBV28
size: .
CDR3: CASSLGTGVWGTEAFF
DNA: TGTGCCAGCAGTTTAGGGACAGGGGTTTGGGGCACTGAAGCTTTCTTT

J: TRBJ1-6
D: TRBD1
V: TRBV12-3/TRBV12-4
size: .
CDR3: CASRDRVLSPLHF
DNA: TGTGCCAGCCGGGACAGGGTGTTATCACCCCTCCACTTT

J: TRBJ1-1
D: .
V: TRBV29-1
size: .
CDR3: CSVARASGTEAFF
DNA: TGCAGCGTTGCCAGGGCGTCCGGCACTGAAGCTTTCTTT

J: TRBJ2-5
D: TRBD2
V: TRBV3-1/TRBV3-2
size: .
CDR3: CASSHGLAGEETQYF
DNA: TGTGCCAGCAGCCATGGACTAGCGGGTGAAGAGACCCAGTACTTC

J: TRBJ2-5
D: .
V: TRBV13
size: .
CDR3: CASSFIGETQYF
DNA: TGTGCCAGCAGTTTCATCGGGGAGACCCAGTACTTC

J: TRBJ1-2
D: .
V: TRBV7-9
size: .
CDR3: CASSLAKTEFYGYTF
DNA: TGTGCCAGCAGCTTAGCGAAGACGGAGTTTTATGGCTACACCTTC